These 32 T cell receptor beta chains came from one sample sequenced in a study of immune evolution from preneoplasia to lung adenocarcinoma. Sequencing was performed with immunoSEQ multiplex PCR; in TCRdb, only in-frame clones are kept and a portion is missing. Among 5,000 to 5,500 clones, roughly 85% were seen once, and the ten largest hold roughly 4%. Sequencing was carried out using FFPE adjacent normal lung tissue. All receptors come from a person aged 70 to 85 with lung adenocarcinoma.

Comments on this clone: One end of the junction varies from germline; a read error may be responsible. The chain recombines TRBV2 with TRBJ1-2; D unresolved. Germline V lookup: CDR1 SNHLY, CDR2 FYNNEI. The CDR3 contains 11 residues. Here the CDR3 DNA reads TGTGCCAGCAGTCCCGAGACCGGGCCCTACTTC. The encoded protein is CASSPETGPYF.

This chain uses TRBV6-5 with TRBJ1-2; 7 nucleotides agree with TRBD1. The V and J ends lost 2 bases and 5 bases, in that order; junction bases with no gene match: 8. This CDR3 comprises 15 residues. Germline lookup yields CDR1 MNHEY and CDR2 SVGAGI. This CDR3 reads CASSYRQGRYYGYTF. CDR3 bases: TGTGCCAGCAGTTACCGACAGGGAAGGTATTATGGCTACACCTTC.

The J gene is TRBJ1-4, the V gene TRBV19; unclear D gene. Germline loops: CDR1 LNHDA, CDR2 SQIVND (reference sequence). V was pared by 7 bases and J by 10 bases, with 16 bases between. The CDR3 totals 13 residues. The CDR3 sequence: CASTLGLVGKLFF. The CDR3 DNA sequence: TGTGCCAGTACTCTAGGGCTAGTCGGAAAACTGTTTTTT.

V gene TRBV28 combines with J gene TRBJ1-1, with a possible D match to TRBD1 (6 bases). The V end was cut by 7 bases, the J end by 3 bases, with 15 bases between. Germline V lookup: CDR1 MDHEN, CDR2 SYDVKM. This CDR3 spans 14 amino acids. CDR3 sequence reads: CASIGSGGDTEAFF. CDR3 coding DNA: TGTGCCAGCATAGGGTCGGGGGGCGACACTGAAGCTTTCTTT.

V is TRBV19 and J is TRBJ1-3; no firm D call. Germline lookup yields CDR1 LNHDA and CDR2 SQIVND (reference sequence). The V and J ends lost 1 base and 0 bases respectively, with 10 bases between them. The CDR3 has 16 residues. The CDR3 nucleotides are TGTGCCAGTAGTATAGGCGCAGGTACCTCTGGAAACACCATATATTTT. This translates into CASSIGAGTSGNTIYF.

The chain recombines TRBV30 with TRBJ2-2; D is perhaps TRBD2 (6 bases). Germline CDR1 GTSNPN, CDR2 SVGIG (reference sequence). There are 14 residues in the CDR3. With 8 bases removed from V and 5 bases from J, the gap between germline ends came to 18 bases. This chain's CDR3 is CAGENRDFTGELFF. For the CDR3, the DNA is TGTGCCGGGGAAAACCGGGACTTTACCGGGGAGCTGTTTTTT.

V gene TRBV5-4 combines with J gene TRBJ1-6; 8 bases line up with TRBD1. Trimming cost V 0 bases and J 3 bases; bases outside gene matches: 5. Germline CDR1 and CDR2: SGHNT and YYREEE (reference sequence). The CDR3 is made up of 17 amino acids. Here the CDR3 reads CASSLGQGAVYNSPLHF. The CDR3 DNA reads as TGTGCCAGCAGCTTGGGGCAGGGGGCGGTCTATAATTCACCCCTCCACTTT.

A few counts support this clone. The chain uses TRBV2 and TRBJ2-7; 10 bases fit TRBD1. Looked up from germline, CDR1 is SNHLY and CDR2 is FYNNEI. V lost 7 bases and J lost 3; bases outside the gene matches: 3. This CDR3 region has 13 residues. For the CDR3, the DNA is TGTGCCAGCATCCGGACAGGGGGCTACGAGCAGTACTTC. Amino acids: CASIRTGGYEQYF.

The chain joins TRBV6-5 to TRBJ1-1; D remains ambiguous. CDR1 is MNHEY and CDR2 is SVGAGI in the germline V gene. V lost 0 bases to trimming and J lost 3 bases, with 5 bases between them. The CDR3 loop spans 13 amino acids. The CDR3 sequence is CASSYSRDTEAFF. CDR3 coding DNA: TGTGCCAGCAGTTACTCACGAGACACTGAAGCTTTCTTT.

This rearrangement joins TRBV4-1 to TRBJ2-2, with a tentative D call TRBD2 (5 bases). V dropped 2 bases and J dropped 6 bases, with 10 bases sitting between them. This CDR3 is 14 amino acids long. Germline V gene lookup returns CDR1 MGHRA and CDR2 YSYEKL. The CDR3 spells CASSQFWRSGELFF. CDR3 sequence (DNA): TGCGCCAGCAGCCAATTCTGGAGGTCCGGGGAGCTGTTTTTT.

J is TRBJ2-7 and V is TRBV30, with TRBD1 matching over 7 bases. V was pared by 2 bases and J by 0 bases, with 4 bases of the junction left unmatched. The CDR3 spans 14 residues. Germline CDR1 and CDR2: GTSNPN and SVGIG (reference sequence). The CDR3 DNA is TGTGCCTGGAGTAAACAGGGGTCCTCCTACGAGCAGTACTTC. Translation: CAWSKQGSSYEQYF.

The chain employs TRBV28 and TRBJ1-5, with no clear D. Germline CDR1 and CDR2: MDHEN and SYDVKM. V gave up 7 bases and J gave up 3 bases, with 10 bases separating them. The CDR3 has 13 residues. CDR3 residues: CASMGNLNQPQHF. In nucleotides, the CDR3 is TGTGCCAGCATGGGTAACCTCAATCAGCCCCAGCATTTT. The variable domain in full, completed from reference TRBV28 and TRBJ1-5, reads DVKVTQSSRYLVKRTGEKVFLECVQDMDHENMFWYRQDPGLGLRLIYFSYDVKMKEKGDIPEGYSVSREKKERFSLILESASTNQTSMYLCASMGNLNQPQHFGDGTRLSIL.

This clone has only one observation. The rearrangement joins TRBV5-4 to TRBJ1-1; 7 bases are a match to TRBD1. Looked up from germline, CDR1 is SGHNT and CDR2 is YYREEE (reference sequence). V was pared by 0 bases and J by 4 bases, with 3 bases of the junction left unmatched. CDR3 size: 14 residues. Written as DNA, the CDR3 is TGTGCCAGCAGCTTGGGAGGGGGCGGCACTGAAGCTTTCTTT. As protein: CASSLGGGGTEAFF.

The chain combines TRBV4-1 with TRBJ2-3, with a possible D match to TRBD2 (7 bases). The CDR3 covers 16 residues. Germline CDR1 MGHRA, CDR2 YSYEKL. V was trimmed by 1 base and J by 4 bases, leaving 15 bases between them. CDR3 DNA sequence: TGCGCCAGCAGCCAAGTTTTGGCGGGGGCCTCAGATACGCAGTATTTT. Protein: CASSQVLAGASDTQYF.

V usage is TRBV28 and J usage is TRBJ1-5, with D unclear. The germline gives CDR1 MDHEN, CDR2 SYDVKM. This CDR3 comprises 13 residues. V gave up 2 bases and J gave up 4 bases, with 6 bases separating them. The CDR3 nucleotides read TGTGCCAGCAGTTTACAGTTAAATCAGCCCCAGCATTTT. It yields the protein CASSLQLNQPQHF.

The chain combines TRBV28 with TRBJ2-7, with no clear D. V lost 5 bases to trimming and J lost 2 bases, with 7 bases between them. CDR3 length: 12 residues. Germline V lookup: CDR1 MDHEN, CDR2 SYDVKM. CDR3 in amino acids: CASSPKPYEQYF. As DNA, the CDR3 is TGTGCCAGCAGTCCCAAACCCTACGAGCAGTACTTC.

The rearrangement joins TRBV11-3 to TRBJ2-1, with TRBD1 as a possible D gene (5 bases). Germline loops: CDR1 SGHNT, CDR2 YENEEA. The V end was cut by 5 bases, the J end by 9 bases, with 17 bases between. This CDR3 is 14 amino acids long. The CDR3 bases are TGTGCCAGCAGCCAAGGGGAAGTTTTCCCTGAGCAGTTCTTC. Its protein is CASSQGEVFPEQFF.

This sequence joins TRBV6-1 and TRBJ2-2, with 7 bases lining up with TRBD1. V lost 2 bases to trimming and J lost 1 base; unmatched junction nucleotides: 1. The germline V gene has CDR1 MNHNS and CDR2 SASEGT. The CDR3 contains 15 residues. The CDR3 DNA reads TGTGCCAGCAGTGAAAGGACAGGGAACACCGGGGAGCTGTTTTTT. Translating gives CASSERTGNTGELFF.

The chain recombines TRBV2 with TRBJ2-1, with 9 bases matching TRBD2. V was clipped by 9 bases and J by 7 bases; unmatched bases: 10. The CDR3 is 14 residues long. Germline V gene data show CDR1 as SNHLY and CDR2 as FYNNEI. The DNA of the CDR3 is TGTGCCAGGGATGGGGCGGGGGGGGTTAATGAGCAGTTCTTC. As protein: CARDGAGGVNEQFF.

The chain has TRBV28 and TRBJ2-7; 7 bases align to TRBD2. The CDR3 length is 12 residues. CDR1 is MDHEN, CDR2 SYDVKM, per germline. V was clipped by 6 bases and J by 7 bases; unmatched bases: 6. The CDR3 coding sequence is TGTGCCAGCAGGGCGGGAGAGTTTGAGCAGTACTTC. This encodes CASRAGEFEQYF.

In this sample, this clone turned up once. This rearrangement joins TRBV6-5 to TRBJ1-6; 9 nucleotides agree with TRBD1. Unmatched junction bases numbered 7, after V lost 5 bases and J lost 8 bases. The CDR3 sequence is 15 residues long. Germline V lookup: CDR1 MNHEY, CDR2 SVGAGI. CDR3 region: CASSLGQGMDSPLHF. In DNA form, the CDR3 reads TGTGCCAGCAGTCTCGGACAGGGGATGGATTCACCCCTCCACTTT.

V and J are TRBV19 and TRBJ1-1; perhaps TRBD1 as D (5 bases). The CDR3 has 14 residues. Trimming cost V 9 bases and J 5 bases, with 19 bases left between them. Germline-derived CDR1 and CDR2 are LNHDA and SQIVND (reference sequence). Here the CDR3 reads CASHHLGGGTEAFF. In nucleotides, the CDR3 is TGTGCCAGCCACCACCTTGGGGGGGGAACTGAAGCTTTCTTT.

V usage is TRBV30 and J usage is TRBJ1-2; no reliable D call. The CDR3 loop spans 13 amino acids. Germline assignment: CDR1 GTSNPN and CDR2 SVGIG (reference sequence). The V and J ends lost 3 bases and 0 bases respectively, with 8 bases between them. Written as DNA, the CDR3 is TGTGCCTGGAGAGCCGCAGCTAACTATGGCTACACCTTC. Translating it yields CAWRAAANYGYTF.

The chain links TRBV5-6 to TRBJ1-2, with 7 bases lining up with TRBD1. In germline, CDR1 is SGHDT, CDR2 YYEEEE. V gave up 0 bases and J gave up 3 bases; unmatched junction bases: 2. CDR3 length: 14 amino acids. DNA of the CDR3: TGTGCCAGCAGCTTGGAACAGGGGTACTATGGCTACACCTTC. The encoded protein is CASSLEQGYYGYTF.

The count of this clone is one. V is TRBV7-9 and J is TRBJ1-2; D call uncertain. Germline CDR1 and CDR2: SEHNR and FQNEAQ (reference sequence). V was shortened by 5 bases and J by 4 bases, with 11 bases between the two germline ends. The CDR3 covers 13 residues. The CDR3, as DNA: TGTGCCAGCAGCCCGAACGGGGTCTATGGCTACACCTTC. It encodes CASSPNGVYGYTF.

V is TRBV6-4 and J is TRBJ2-5, with D hard to call. The CDR3 spans 13 residues. CDR1 is MRHNA and CDR2 is SNTAGT in the germline V gene. Trimming stripped 4 bases from V and 2 bases from J, with 8 bases between. CDR3 nucleotide sequence: TGTGCCAGCAGTGTATCTTCTCAAGAGACCCAGTACTTC. This codes for CASSVSSQETQYF.

The chain has TRBV6-4 and TRBJ2-2, with a tentative D call TRBD1 (6 bases). Germline V gene sequence: CDR1 MRHNA, CDR2 SNTAGT. The CDR3 totals 16 residues. Trimming took off 9 bases at V and 1 base at J, with 18 bases between the two ends. CDR3 coding DNA: TGTGCCAGGGTCAAGGGACAATTTATGAACACCGGGGAGCTGTTTTTT. Its protein is CARVKGQFMNTGELFF.

This chain uses TRBV27 with TRBJ1-5; no reliable D call. This CDR3 region has 13 residues. In germline, CDR1 is MNHEY, CDR2 SMNVEV (reference sequence). The V end was cut by 7 bases, the J end by 2 bases, with 9 bases between. The CDR3 DNA reads TGTGCCAGCAACCCAAGGGGCAATCAGCCCCAGCATTTT. Its translation is CASNPRGNQPQHF.

The CDR3 DNA follows: TGCGCCAGCAGGGCCCGACTAGCGGGGGCCAGAGATACGCAGTATTTT. It yields the protein CASRARLAGARDTQYF. The chain recombines TRBV5-1 with TRBJ2-3; 12 nucleotides match TRBD2. The length of the CDR3 is 16 residues. The V gene's germline CDR1 is SGHRS and CDR2 YFSETQ. With 5 bases clipped from V and 5 bases from J, the junction kept 9 bases outside the gene matches.

This rearrangement joins TRBV25-1 to TRBJ1-1; D is possibly TRBD1 (5 bases). Between the trimmed V and J ends, which lost 8 bases and 1 base, there was a span of 14 bases. This CDR3 comprises 14 residues. The V gene's germline CDR1 is MGHDK and CDR2 SYGVNS. CDR3 sequence: CASGTGLGNTEAFF. The CDR3 DNA is TGTGCCAGCGGAACGGGACTAGGGAACACTGAAGCTTTCTTT.

V is TRBV28 and J is TRBJ1-4; 7 positions agree with TRBD1. CDR3 length: 13 amino acids. Trimming took 10 bases from V and 5 from J; bases not matched to a gene: 7. CDR1 is MDHEN and CDR2 is SYDVKM in the germline V gene. CDR3 loop: CATRGTENEKLFF. DNA for the CDR3: TGTGCCACGAGGGGGACAGAGAATGAAAAACTGTTTTTT.

The chain has TRBV5-6 and TRBJ2-5, with D possibly matching TRBD1 (6 bases). The CDR3 has 13 residues. Trimming left V 3 bases short and J 2 bases short, with 8 bases between. CDR1 and CDR2 (germline): SGHDT, YYEEEE. CDR3 residues: CASSWTVQETQYF. The CDR3 DNA reads TGTGCCAGCAGCTGGACAGTTCAAGAGACCCAGTACTTC.